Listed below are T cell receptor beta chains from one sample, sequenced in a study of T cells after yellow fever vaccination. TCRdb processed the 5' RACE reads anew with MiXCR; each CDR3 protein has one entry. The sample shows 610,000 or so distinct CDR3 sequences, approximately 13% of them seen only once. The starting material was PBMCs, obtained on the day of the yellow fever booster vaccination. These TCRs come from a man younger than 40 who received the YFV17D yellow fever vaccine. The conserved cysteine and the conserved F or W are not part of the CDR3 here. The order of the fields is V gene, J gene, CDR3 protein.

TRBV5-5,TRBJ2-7,ASSLNVQFHYEQY
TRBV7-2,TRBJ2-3,ASSLGPWVTDTQY
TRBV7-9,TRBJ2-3,ASSLGLGGETEY
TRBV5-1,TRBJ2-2,ATQGQAGGLF
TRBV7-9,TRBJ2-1,ASSLVVVEQF
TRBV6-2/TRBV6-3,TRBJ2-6,ASSLWTGGLPGANVLT
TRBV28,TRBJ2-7,ASTPGQGIYEQY
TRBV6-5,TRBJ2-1,ASSSILAGEGQF
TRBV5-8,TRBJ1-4,ASSLDGREKLF
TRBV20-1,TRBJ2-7,SSPSPGGEQY
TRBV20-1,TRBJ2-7,SARLQTYEQY
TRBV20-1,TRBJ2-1,SAARLAGFYNEQF
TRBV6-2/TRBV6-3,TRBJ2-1,ASSSEHGNEQF
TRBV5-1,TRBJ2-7,ASSLLVASYEQY
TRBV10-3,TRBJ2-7,AISAQGERRGDEQY
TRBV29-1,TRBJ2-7,SVRAGVSHEQY